This T cell receptor beta chain was observed in a study of beta chain features in type 1 diabetes. Germline V CDR1 and CDR2: LNHDA, SQIVND (reference sequence). The CDR3 loop spans 16 amino acids. The trim removed 5 bases at V and 0 bases at J, leaving 7 bases unmatched. Since all of the isolated RNA was reverse transcribed, expressed TCRB transcripts were what got sequenced. Data came from immunoSEQ multiplex PCR; TCRdb stores just in-frame clones and leaves some out. The sample has around 710,000 clones; under 15% are singletons. Notes on the study in general: Moderate yet significant TCRB CDR3 shortening was seen in Type 1 diabetes patients in all four CD4+ subsets.

This clone was detected a few times. Its antigen is not known. Isolation of CD4+ naive, central memory, regulatory and stem cell-like memory cells was achieved by sorting via CD45RO/CCR7/CD25/CD127/CD95/CD27. V gene TRBV19 combines with J gene TRBJ2-1; 7 bases line up with TRBD2. The material sequenced was naive CD4+ T cells from blood. The sequence came from a man between 25 and 39 years old with type 1 diabetes. In DNA, the CDR3 is TGTGCCAGTAGTCTGGAGCGGGGCCGCTCCTACAATGAGCAGTTCTTC. Its translation is CASSLERGRSYNEQFF.